What follows are 2 T cell receptor beta chains derived from one specimen sequenced in a study of CD8+ T cells in alopecia areata. Treatment here: oral pan-JAK inhibitor, 5-10 mg twice daily. Following RNA extraction, reverse transcription yielded cDNA that acted as the sequencing template. TCRdb's copy holds only in-frame clones and misses some; the assay was immunoSEQ multiplex PCR. The profile shows around 210,000 clones, over 60% of them singletons. Sample: CD4+ T cells sorted from blood, taken at week 4, from a patient treated with tofacitinib. These receptors originate from a human donor with alopecia areata.

The chain carries TRBV7-2 and TRBJ1-2; D is ambiguous. The CDR3 is 10 residues long. V lost 8 bases, J lost 5 bases, and 6 bases lay in between. The germline CDR1 and CDR2 sequences are SGHTA and FQGNSA. The CDR3 loop reads CASGNYGYTF. The CDR3 region has the DNA TGTGCCAGCGGCAATTATGGCTACACCTTC.

This clone turned up a few times. The chain has TRBV5-4 and TRBJ2-5, with 11 bases that match TRBD2. CDR1 SGHNT and CDR2 YYREEE come from the germline V gene (reference sequence). V was clipped by 1 base and J by 5 bases; unmatched bases: 7. The CDR3 length is 16 residues. The CDR3 spells CASSLSTSGATETQYF. The CDR3 DNA is TGTGCCAGCAGCTTGTCGACTAGCGGGGCGACGGAGACCCAGTACTTC.